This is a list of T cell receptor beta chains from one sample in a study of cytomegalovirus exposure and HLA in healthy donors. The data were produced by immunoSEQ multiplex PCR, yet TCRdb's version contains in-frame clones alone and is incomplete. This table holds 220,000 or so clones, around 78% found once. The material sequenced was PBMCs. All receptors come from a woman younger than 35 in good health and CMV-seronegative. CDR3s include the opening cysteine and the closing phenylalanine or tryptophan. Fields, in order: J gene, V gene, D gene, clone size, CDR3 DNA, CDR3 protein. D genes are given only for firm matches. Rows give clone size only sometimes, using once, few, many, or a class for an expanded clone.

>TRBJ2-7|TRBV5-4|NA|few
TGTGCCAGCAGCCCCGGTCGGGTATTGGACGAGCAGTACTTC
CASSPGRVLDEQYF
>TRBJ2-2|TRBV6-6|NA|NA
TGTGCCAGCAGGCCCAGGACCGGGGAGCTGTTTTTT
CASRPRTGELFF
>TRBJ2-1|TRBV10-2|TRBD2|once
TGCGCCAGCAGTGGTCGCGGGGGAGGCCACAGTGAGCAGTTCTTC
CASSGRGGGHSEQFF
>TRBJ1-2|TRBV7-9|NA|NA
TGTGCCAGCAGCTTAGGAGCGACGCGGGGAGGCTACACCTTC
CASSLGATRGGYTF
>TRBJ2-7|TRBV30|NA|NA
TGTGCCTGGAGTTCAGGGATCGAGCAGTACTTC
CAWSSGIEQYF
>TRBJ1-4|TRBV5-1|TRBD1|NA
TGCGCCAGCAGCTTGAGGGACAGGGTGGGTGAAAAACTGTTTTTT
CASSLRDRVGEKLFF
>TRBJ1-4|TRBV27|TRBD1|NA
TGTGCCAGCAGTTTAGGCAGGGGGGGTGCAACTAATGAAAAACTGTTTTTT
CASSLGRGGATNEKLFF
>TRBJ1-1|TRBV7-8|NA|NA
TGTGCCAGCAGCTATAGGGGGAACACTGAAGCTTTCTTT
CASSYRGNTEAFF
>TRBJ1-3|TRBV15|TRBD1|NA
TGTGCCACCAGCAAATACAGGGGGAGCTCTGGAAACACCATATATTTT
CATSKYRGSSGNTIYF
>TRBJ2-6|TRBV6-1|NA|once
TGTGCCAGCAGTGACCCTGACAACTCTGGGGCCAACGTCCTGACTTTC
CASSDPDNSGANVLTF
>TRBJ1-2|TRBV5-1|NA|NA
TGCGCCAGCAGCTTATACCGCAGGGTCCGCAGGGAGACTATGGCTTGCACCTTC
CASSLYRRVRRETMACTF
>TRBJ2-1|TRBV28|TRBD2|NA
TGTGCCAGCCGGGTCCCCGGGACTAGCAGTGAGCAGTTCTTC
CASRVPGTSSEQFF
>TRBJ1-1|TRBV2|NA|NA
TGTGCCAGCAGTGAGCGGACAACCAACACTGAAGCTTTCTTT
CASSERTTNTEAFF
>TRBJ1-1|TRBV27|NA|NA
TGTGCCAGCAGTATAGGGACGACCATGAACACTGAAGCTTTCTTT
CASSIGTTMNTEAFF
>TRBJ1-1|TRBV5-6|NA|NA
TGTGCCAGCAGCTGGGGAGAGAACACTGAAGCTTTCTTT
CASSWGENTEAFF
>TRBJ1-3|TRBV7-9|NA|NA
TGTGCCAGCAGCTCCCCGTTTAGGTTGACTCCTGGGAACACCATATATTTT
CASSSPFRLTPGNTIYF
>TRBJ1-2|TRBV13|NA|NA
TGTGCCAGCAGCCCCCAGGAGGGAAGGGGCTACACCTTC
CASSPQEGRGYTF
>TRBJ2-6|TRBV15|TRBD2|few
TGTGCCACCAGCAGTGCCGGGACTAGCGGTTCTGGGGCCAACGTCCTGACTTTC
CATSSAGTSGSGANVLTF
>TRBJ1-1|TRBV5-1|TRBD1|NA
TGCGCCAGCAGCTTGGGACAGGGGACCACTGAAGCTTTCTTT
CASSLGQGTTEAFF
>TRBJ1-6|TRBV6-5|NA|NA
TGTGCCAGCAGACAGGGTTGGGGGTCACCCCTCCACTTT
CASRQGWGSPLHF
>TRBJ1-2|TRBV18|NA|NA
TGTGCCAGCTCACCCCAAGTCCCTAAGGGCGGCTACACCTTC
CASSPQVPKGGYTF
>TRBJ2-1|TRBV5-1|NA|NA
TGCGCCAGCAGCGCCGGGACTCCTCTCGATGAGCAGTTCTTC
CASSAGTPLDEQFF
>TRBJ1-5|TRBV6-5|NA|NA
TGTGCCAGCAGCGAAGGGGACCATCAGCCCCAGCATTTT
CASSEGDHQPQHF
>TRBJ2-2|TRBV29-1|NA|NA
TGCAGCGTGGGGGGAGTGAGTGCTGGGGAGCTGTTTTTT
CSVGGVSAGELFF
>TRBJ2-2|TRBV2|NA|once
TGTGCCAGCAGTGGGTCCTCCTACGGGGAGCTGTTTTTT
CASSGSSYGELFF
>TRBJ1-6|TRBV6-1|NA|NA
TGTGCCAGCGAAAACAGCCTAAATTCACCCCTCCACTTT
CASENSLNSPLHF
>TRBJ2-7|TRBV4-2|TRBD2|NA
TGTGCCAGCAGCCAAGAAGGTCTAGCGGATTCTGGCGAGCAGTACTTC
CASSQEGLADSGEQYF
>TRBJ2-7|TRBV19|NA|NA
TGTGCCAGAAACCGGCGGGACTCCCCGGACTACGAGCAGTACTTC
CARNRRDSPDYEQYF
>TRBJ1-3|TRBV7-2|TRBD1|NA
TGTGCCAGCCGACTGGACAGGGGTGGAAACACCATATATTTT
CASRLDRGGNTIYF
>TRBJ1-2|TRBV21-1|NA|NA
TGTGCCAGCAGCAAAAAGCGCGGCAGGGGGCGAAGTGGCTACACCTTC
CASSKKRGRGRSGYTF
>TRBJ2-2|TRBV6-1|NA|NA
TGTGCCATCCGGCCCGGGCTAATAAGGGGGGAGCTGTTTTTT
CAIRPGLIRGELFF